This T cell receptor beta chain emerged from a study of T-cell memory formation after mild COVID-19. This clonotype was seen more than once but under ten times. One entry per CDR3 protein results from TCRdb running MiXCR on the 5' RACE reads. The sample holds tens of thousands of distinct CDR3 sequences, approximately 9% seen once. The origin of this receptor is a man aged 18 to 30 who had mild COVID-19 (a few samples of this study predate the infection). Cell type and time point are not known. Specimen: PBMCs or a T cell subset sorted from them (not recorded which).

This CDR3 is CASSFWGQQETQYF. CDR3 nucleotides: TGTGCCAGCAGCTTTTGGGGACAGCAAGAGACCCAGTACTTC. This chain joins TRBV7-2 and TRBJ2-5; 7 bases match TRBD1. After removal of 3 bases from V and 2 bases from J, the junction contained 3 bases not matched to a gene. This CDR3 region has 14 residues. Germline CDR1 reads SGHTA; CDR2 reads FQGNSA. Full variable domain (outside the CDR3, taken from reference TRBV7-2 and TRBJ2-5): GAGVSQSPSNKVTEKGKDVELRCDPISGHTALYWYRQSLGQGLEFLIYFQGNSAPDKSGLPSDRFSAERTGGSVSTLTIQRTQQEDSAVYLCASSFWGQQETQYFGPGTRLLVL.